This TCR beta chain was identified in a study of blood T cells in healthy people across ages. Findings and caveats of the study: Per million T cells, TCR beta diversity dropped roughly linearly as age increased. Diversity of TCR beta correlated strongly with naive T cell percentage.

All donors came from Russia, were Caucasian and healthy, and spanned ages roughly 6 to 95. There were at least 5 micrograms of total RNA extracted from every sample. Germline V lookup: CDR1 SQVTM, CDR2 ANQGSEA. CDR3 length equals 14 residues. With V trimmed by 4 bases and J by 5 bases, 7 bases remained unmatched. Next came a second PCR, run for roughly 7 to 12 cycles, which used a sample-barcoded 5' primer along with a J-beta primer mix. One entry per CDR3 protein, called by TCRdb with MiXCR from the 5' RACE reads. Of about 640,000 distinct CDR3 sequences listed, around 54% are singletons. Note on this clonotype: Its antigen remains unknown.

The TCR was taken from a man aged 60 to 75 in good health. The sequencing input was blood. This chain links TRBV29-1 with TRBJ2-5; TRBD2 aligns across 10 bases. The DNA for the CDR3 is TGCAGCGTTGGGAGCGGGGGGGCGGGGGAGACCCAGTACTTC. It encodes CSVGSGGAGETQYF.